The TCR beta chain under discussion was sequenced for a study of T cells in Graves' hyperthyroidism and ophthalmopathy. Across the whole study: The initial diagnosis was the point when peripheral blood was collected, ahead of any treatment. Study-wide results and caveats: Blood also showed most of the thyroid clonotypes that were expanded above 0.001. Ophthalmopathy was told apart from stable hyperthyroidism by a 13 V-J model.

This clonotype has at least ten counts. The antigen is unknown. Individuals with ophthalmopathy presented a Clinical Activity Score of at least 3, a NOSPECS grade of at least 4 and a duration under 3 months. Using RNA transcripts as the source, TCR beta CDR3 regions were amplified. Carried out on the TCR CDR3, a first-round RT-PCR used the HTBI primer set. TCRdb recomputed calls from the multiplex PCR reads with MiXCR, one row per CDR3 protein. The table includes fewer than 750,000 distinct CDR3 sequences, roughly 14% detected once. There are 16 residues in the CDR3. CDR1 is SEHNR, CDR2 FQNEAQ, per germline (reference sequence). The V end was cut by 1 base, the J end by 1 base, with 11 bases between.

This sequence was found in a woman aged 50 to 60 with Graves' ophthalmopathy. Input material: blood. J is TRBJ2-1 and V is TRBV7-9; D remains ambiguous. CDR3 nucleotides: TGTGCCAGCAGCTTAGGGGCGCAGCCGTCCTACAATGAGCAGTTCTTC. Protein sequence: CASSLGAQPSYNEQFF. The whole variable domain, filled in from reference TRBV7-9 and TRBJ2-1, reads DTGVSQNPRHKITKRGQNVTFRCDPISEHNRLYWYRQTLGQGPEFLTYFQNEAQLEKSRLLSDRFSAERPKGSFSTLEIQRTEQGDSAMYLCASSLGAQPSYNEQFFGPGTRLTVL.